Below, 14 T cell receptor beta chains from the same sample are listed, as sequenced in a study of shared clonotypes between healthy human individuals. Sequencing was performed with immunoSEQ multiplex PCR; in TCRdb, only in-frame clones are kept and a portion is missing. The repertoire holds some 320,000 clones, with more than 75% as singletons. The sequencing sample was made of memory CD8+ T cells sorted from blood. Subset indicated: CD45RO+ cells pooled with CCR7-negative TemRA cells. Source of these receptors: a man in his late teens or twenties in good health.

This clone came up once. The rearrangement uses TRBV30 and TRBJ2-3; D may correspond to TRBD1 or TRBD2 (6 bases each). Germline loops: CDR1 GTSNPN, CDR2 SVGIG (reference sequence). The CDR3 loop spans 16 amino acids. Between the trimmed V and J ends, which lost 5 bases and 0 bases, there was a span of 18 bases. CDR3 region: CAWGGPIAASTDTQYF. CDR3 DNA sequence: TGTGCCTGGGGGGGGCCTATAGCGGCTAGCACAGATACGCAGTATTTT.

V usage is TRBV5-4 and J usage is TRBJ2-7; TRBD2 aligns across 9 bases. Germline CDR1 is SGHNT and CDR2 is YYREEE (reference sequence). This CDR3 has 14 amino acids. Trimming cost V 2 bases and J 3 bases; bases outside gene matches: 3. CDR3 sequence (DNA): TGTGCCAGCAGCTTCGATAGCGGGAGCTACGAGCAGTACTTC. Protein product: CASSFDSGSYEQYF.

This clone has only a few counts. This same CDR3 is encoded by further DNA sequences in the sample. This chain joins TRBV11-2 and TRBJ2-2; D is unresolved. V was pared by 1 base and J by 6 bases, with 0 bases between. The CDR3 runs to 11 residues. Germline values: CDR1 SGHAT, CDR2 FQNNGV. The CDR3 nucleotides are TGTGCCAGCAGCTTAGCCGGGGAGCTGTTTTTT. It translates to CASSLAGELFF.

V is TRBV27 and J is TRBJ1-5, with TRBD1 matching over 8 bases. Germline V gene lookup returns CDR1 MNHEY and CDR2 SMNVEV (reference sequence). The length of the CDR3 is 16 residues. The J segment lost 4 bases and the V segment lost 3 bases, leaving 8 bases of the junction unmatched. DNA for the CDR3: TGTGCCAGCAGTTTGACAGGGGCGGGAATGAATCAGCCCCAGCATTTT. Translated, it gives CASSLTGAGMNQPQHF.

The CDR3 region is CASSRWGQEEETQYF. The CDR3 nucleotides are TGCGCCAGCAGCCGATGGGGGCAGGAAGAAGAGACCCAGTACTTC. V and J are TRBV4-1 and TRBJ2-5; D is possibly TRBD1 (6 bases). Germline CDR1 and CDR2: MGHRA and YSYEKL. V lost 4 bases to trimming and J lost 3 bases, with 15 bases between them. The CDR3 covers 15 residues.

The chain joins TRBV11-3 to TRBJ2-2; no firm D call. The CDR3 extends over 12 amino acids. CDR1 is SGHNT and CDR2 is YENEEA in the germline V gene. V lost 4 bases to trimming and J lost 5 bases, with 5 bases between them. The CDR3 nucleotides are TGTGCCAGCAGCTCCGTGACCGGGGAGCTGTTTTTT. As protein: CASSSVTGELFF.

The V and J genes are TRBV28 and TRBJ2-3; TRBD1 matches at 7 bases. This CDR3 region has 15 residues. The germline gives CDR1 MDHEN, CDR2 SYDVKM. V shed 6 bases, J shed 12 bases, and the junction held 18 bases outside the gene matches. The CDR3 spells CASSDTIDRVRAQYF. CDR3 bases: TGTGCCAGCAGCGACACCATCGACAGGGTACGGGCTCAGTATTTT.

J is TRBJ1-2 and V is TRBV27; 9 bases match TRBD1. The V gene end was trimmed by 5 bases and the J gene end by 6 bases; junction bases not matched to a gene: 10. Germline-derived CDR1 and CDR2 are MNHEY and SMNVEV (reference sequence). The CDR3 covers 15 residues. The CDR3 here is CASSKIGDRAHGYTF. The CDR3 DNA reads as TGTGCCAGCAGTAAGATAGGGGACAGGGCCCATGGCTACACCTTC.

CDR3 bases: TGTGCAAGTCGCTCTCCTTGGGGACAGGAACAATCTGGAAACACCATATATTTT. This encodes CASRSPWGQEQSGNTIYF. The gene calls are TRBV12-2 and TRBJ1-3; the table's D call, TRBD1, was not checked against the DNA. TRBV12-2 represents a pseudogene. The CDR3 length is 18 residues.

The chain carries TRBV4-1 and TRBJ2-5, with D unclear. The CDR3 is 15 residues long. The V end lost 0 bases, the J end lost 2 bases, and 10 bases lay between the germline ends. CDR1 is MGHRA and CDR2 is YSYEKL in the germline V gene. CDR3 nucleotide sequence: TGCGCCAGCAGCCAAGATCCGAGTGGGCAAGAGACCCAGTACTTC. Translated: CASSQDPSGQETQYF.

A remark on this clone: This same CDR3 is encoded by further DNA sequences in the sample. The chain recombines TRBV5-1 with TRBJ2-7, with 7 bases fitting TRBD2. The CDR3 length is 12 residues. Germline lookup yields CDR1 SGHRS and CDR2 YFSETQ. With V trimmed by 2 bases and J by 4 bases, 0 bases remained unmatched. DNA for the CDR3: TGCGCCAGCAGCTTTAGCGGGTACGAGCAGTACTTC. It encodes CASSFSGYEQYF.

The CDR3 sequence: CASSFDRGLTEAFF. The CDR3, as DNA: TGTGCCAGCAGTTTCGACAGGGGGCTCACTGAAGCTTTCTTT. This chain joins TRBV6-5 and TRBJ1-1; 10 positions match TRBD1. The ends lost 4 bases at V and 4 bases at J; junction bases unmatched: 3. The V gene's germline CDR1 is MNHEY and CDR2 SVGAGI. CDR3 length: 14 amino acids.

This clone was seen a single time. The chain carries TRBV5-1 and TRBJ2-1; TRBD2 matches 9 bases. Per germline, CDR1 SGHRS and CDR2 YFSETQ. The CDR3 has 16 residues. With V trimmed by 3 bases and J by 7 bases, 11 bases remained unmatched. CDR3 residues: CASSSFGSGGRNEQFF. CDR3 sequence (DNA): TGCGCCAGCAGCTCCTTTGGGAGCGGGGGGCGGAATGAGCAGTTCTTC.

The rearrangement links TRBV5-6 to TRBJ2-7, with TRBD2 as a possible D gene (6 bases). The CDR3 contains 16 residues. Deletions cut 1 base from V and 0 bases from J, with 14 bases between. The germline CDR1 and CDR2 sequences are SGHDT and YYEEEE. CDR3 DNA: TGTGCCAGCAGCTTGTGGGGGGAGAGGGGCTCCTACGAGCAGTACTTC. This translates into CASSLWGERGSYEQYF.